This is a list of T cell receptor beta chains from one sample in a study of blood T cell repertoires in COVID-19. TCRdb's copy holds only in-frame clones and misses some; the assay was immunoSEQ multiplex PCR. The table includes about 220,000 clones, around 83% detected once. The sequenced material came from peripheral blood. These receptors came from a woman between 45 and 60 years old with COVID-19, enrolled during active disease. CDR3s include the opening cysteine and the closing phenylalanine or tryptophan. The D gene is left open where the match is weak.

V gene,J gene,D gene,CDR3 protein,CDR3 DNA
TRBV5-1,TRBJ2-7,-,CASSLLVGAEQYF,TGCGCCAGCAGCTTGTTGGTCGGAGCCGAGCAGTACTTC
TRBV7-8,TRBJ2-7,-,CASSSLYEQYF,TGTGCCAGCAGCTCCCTCTACGAGCAGTACTTC
TRBV3-1/TRBV3-2,TRBJ2-1,-,CASSQDWAVYNEQFF,TGTGCCAGCAGCCAAGATTGGGCAGTCTACAATGAGCAGTTCTTC
TRBV6-5,TRBJ1-1,TRBD1,CASSYLGQGRNTEAFF,TGTGCCAGCAGTTACCTCGGACAGGGGAGGAACACTGAAGCTTTCTTT
TRBV19,TRBJ1-4,-,CASTPRHSLPEKLFF,TGTGCCAGTACCCCCCGCCACTCGCTACCTGAAAAACTGTTTTTT
TRBV9,TRBJ2-4,-,CASSVGSRGAKNIQYF,TGTGCCAGCAGCGTAGGTAGCAGGGGAGCCAAAAACATTCAGTACTTC
TRBV3-1/TRBV3-2,TRBJ1-5,-,CASSQGGSNQPQHF,TGTGCCAGCAGCCAAGGAGGGAGCAATCAGCCCCAGCATTTT
TRBV9,TRBJ1-6,-,CASSPAGAGLGSPLHF,TGTGCCAGCAGCCCCGCGGGGGCAGGGTTGGGATCACCCCTCCACTTT
TRBV6-5,TRBJ1-4,-,CASSLQGANEKLFF,TGTGCCAGCAGCCTACAGGGTGCTAATGAAAAACTGTTTTTT
TRBV7-9,TRBJ2-7,-,CASVFGQGIYEQYF,TGTGCCAGCGTCTTTGGCCAGGGGATATACGAGCAGTACTTC
TRBV29-1,TRBJ1-5,-,CSVLDTVGQPQHF,TGCAGCGTGCTGGACACGGTGGGGCAGCCCCAGCATTTT
TRBV9,TRBJ1-1,-,CASSGGQPNTEAFF,TGTGCCAGCAGCGGAGGACAGCCGAACACTGAAGCTTTCTTT
TRBV2,TRBJ2-1,TRBD1,CASSFETGVYNEQFF,TGTGCCAGCAGTTTCGAGACAGGGGTCTACAATGAGCAGTTCTTC
TRBV28,TRBJ1-1,-,CASSKLTPTVFNTEAFF,TGTGCCAGCAGCAAACTGACTCCGACAGTCTTTAACACTGAAGCTTTCTTT
TRBV6-5,TRBJ2-5,-,CASTTFTRQETQYF,TGTGCCAGCACCACGTTTACACGCCAAGAGACCCAGTACTTC
TRBV7-6,TRBJ2-7,TRBD1,CASSWTGTGSYEQYF,TGTGCCAGCAGCTGGACCGGGACAGGCTCCTACGAGCAGTACTTC
TRBV2,TRBJ2-3,-,CASRDSPVAAQDTQYF,TGTGCCAGCAGGGACAGTCCCGTCGCTGCACAAGATACGCAGTATTTT